These 32 T cell receptor beta chains originate from one sample sequenced in a study of control samples from healthy donors and cancer patients. The data were produced by immunoSEQ multiplex PCR, yet TCRdb's version contains in-frame clones alone and is incomplete. The sample shows 90,000 to 150,000 clones, roughly 90% of them seen only once. Material for sequencing was blood. The receptor set was obtained from a man between 45 and 60 years old in good health.

J is TRBJ2-1 and V is TRBV14; D is perhaps TRBD2 (6 bases). The V and J ends lost 0 bases and 4 bases respectively, with 13 bases between them. CDR3 length: 16 amino acids. Per the germline V gene, CDR1 is SGHDN and CDR2 is FVKESK. CDR3 in amino acids: CASSQDRRLGYNEQFF. CDR3 bases: TGTGCCAGCAGCCAAGATAGGAGACTAGGGTACAATGAGCAGTTCTTC.

This chain uses TRBV6-5 with TRBJ1-3, with a possible D match to TRBD1 (5 bases). With 8 bases removed from V and 0 bases from J, the gap between germline ends came to 11 bases. The germline gives CDR1 MNHEY, CDR2 SVGAGI. This CDR3 contains 14 residues. The CDR3 DNA follows: TGTGCCAGCGGGAGAGGGGACTCTGGAAACACCATATATTTT. Translating it yields CASGRGDSGNTIYF.

The rearrangement links TRBV9 to TRBJ1-1, with 9 bases lining up with TRBD1. Per the germline V gene, CDR1 is SGDLS and CDR2 is YYNGEE. The V and J ends lost 3 bases and 0 bases, in that order; junction bases with no gene match: 18. The CDR3 sequence is 20 residues long. The CDR3 sequence: CASSGQGVRIYPPMNTEAFF. CDR3 in DNA: TGTGCCAGCAGCGGACAGGGGGTCCGCATATACCCCCCTATGAACACTGAAGCTTTCTTT.

The chain carries TRBV30 and TRBJ2-7, with 9 positions matching TRBD1. The CDR3 consists of 13 residues. Per germline, CDR1 GTSNPN and CDR2 SVGIG (reference sequence). Trimming cost V 4 bases and J 5 bases; bases outside gene matches: 6. In DNA form, the CDR3 reads TGTGCCTGGAATCCAACAGGGGGCAACGAGCAGTACTTC. Protein: CAWNPTGGNEQYF.

The genes are TRBV29-1 and TRBJ1-2, with 8 bases identical to TRBD1. CDR3 size: 15 residues. Germline lookup yields CDR1 SQVTM and CDR2 ANQGSEA. V shed 0 bases, J shed 8 bases, and the junction held 11 bases outside the gene matches. CDR3 sequence reads: CSVEDPGRGRRGYTF. In DNA form, the CDR3 reads TGCAGCGTTGAAGATCCCGGCAGGGGGCGCAGGGGCTACACCTTC.

This clone was seen only once. The chain combines TRBV3-1 (or the pseudogene TRBV3-2) with TRBJ2-2; 8 bases align to TRBD1. CDR3 length: 16 residues. Germline trimming cut 4 bases from V and 3 bases from J; bases unmatched to any gene: 7. Germline V gives CDR1 LGHDT, CDR2 YNNKEL (reference sequence). CDR3 nucleotides: TGTGCCAGCAGCCCCCAGGGGGCTTGGGACACCGGGGAGCTGTTTTTT. Its protein product is CASSPQGAWDTGELFF.

The chain uses TRBV9 and TRBJ1-2, with a possible D match to TRBD1 (6 bases). CDR3 length: 14 residues. Germline V gives CDR1 SGDLS, CDR2 YYNGEE. Trimming left V 1 base short and J 7 bases short, with 14 bases between. The DNA of the CDR3 is TGTGCCAGCAGCGTACCAGGGGCAAGCGGTGGCTACACCTTC. It specifies CASSVPGASGGYTF.

V and J are TRBV5-1 and TRBJ2-7; possible D gene TRBD1, 6 bases. V shed 2 bases and J shed 0 bases, with 9 bases lying between them. The CDR3 loop spans 14 amino acids. Per germline, CDR1 SGHRS and CDR2 YFSETQ. CDR3: CASSFDRNSYEQYF. The CDR3 nucleotides read TGCGCCAGCAGCTTTGACAGGAACTCCTACGAGCAGTACTTC.

This rearrangement joins TRBV6-1 to TRBJ2-7, with TRBD1 matching over 9 bases. The CDR3 contains 17 residues. CDR1 MNHNS and CDR2 SASEGT come from the germline V gene. Losses at the gene ends were 6 bases for V and 2 bases for J; bases not matched to a gene: 14. The CDR3 sequence: CASREKQGQGLPYEQYF. The CDR3, as DNA: TGTGCCAGCAGAGAAAAGCAAGGACAGGGGTTACCCTACGAGCAGTACTTC.

The rearrangement joins TRBV10-2 to TRBJ1-2; 7 bases agree with TRBD1. The ends lost 7 bases at V and 2 bases at J; junction bases unmatched: 7. The CDR3 is 14 residues long. Germline CDR1 and CDR2: WSHSY and SAAADI. This CDR3 is CASTGQETNYGYTF. CDR3 in DNA: TGCGCCAGCACCGGACAGGAAACAAACTATGGCTACACCTTC.

This clone turned up a few times. This rearrangement joins TRBV28 to TRBJ1-2; TRBD1 matches at 9 bases. Trimming cost V 5 bases and J 5 bases; bases outside gene matches: 18. Germline V gives CDR1 MDHEN, CDR2 SYDVKM. The CDR3 is 18 residues long. The CDR3 bases are TGTGCCAGCAGTGGTGGGGGATTATCCGGGACAGGGTTATATGGCTACACCTTC. It is translated as CASSGGGLSGTGLYGYTF.

The chain has TRBV5-1 and TRBJ2-5; unclear D gene. There are 13 residues in the CDR3. Germline loops: CDR1 SGHRS, CDR2 YFSETQ. Trimming took 0 bases from V and 2 from J, leaving 5 bases between them. The CDR3 bases are TGCGCCAGCAGCTTGGTAGGGCAAGAGACCCAGTACTTC. Protein: CASSLVGQETQYF.

This clone was detected only once. This chain connects TRBV5-4 to TRBJ2-3; 10 bases fit TRBD2. The CDR3 contains 16 residues. The germline V gene encodes CDR1 SGHNT and CDR2 YYREEE (reference sequence). Trimming removed 1 base from V and 3 bases from J; junction bases left unmatched: 5. The CDR3 reads CASSLRAGGQTDTQYF. CDR3 nucleotide sequence: TGTGCCAGCAGCTTGCGAGCGGGGGGGCAGACAGATACGCAGTATTTT.

This chain uses TRBV7-2 with TRBJ1-1, with D maybe TRBD1 (5 bases). The CDR3 has 12 amino acids. Between the trimmed V and J ends, which lost 3 bases and 7 bases, there was a span of 9 bases. Germline values: CDR1 SGHTA, CDR2 FQGNSA. The CDR3 protein is CASSFPGREAFF. The CDR3 nucleotides are TGTGCCAGCAGCTTTCCAGGGCGTGAAGCTTTCTTT.

The V call is TRBV5-4, the J call TRBJ1-2, with D maybe TRBD1 (5 bases). The CDR3 has 13 residues. The V gene's germline CDR1 is SGHNT and CDR2 YYREEE (reference sequence). Trimming removed 4 bases from V and 3 bases from J, with 10 bases in between. CDR3 residues: CASSIDRHYGYTF. In DNA, the CDR3 is TGTGCCAGCAGCATCGACAGACACTATGGCTACACCTTC.

V gene TRBV19 combines with J gene TRBJ1-3, with a tentative D call TRBD1 (5 bases). Germline-derived CDR1 and CDR2 are LNHDA and SQIVND (reference sequence). CDR3 length equals 15 residues. With 5 bases removed from V and 0 bases from J, the gap between germline ends came to 11 bases. The DNA of the CDR3 is TGTGCCAGTAGTTCGGGACGTCCCTCTGGAAACACCATATATTTT. Translating gives CASSSGRPSGNTIYF.

The chain joins TRBV29-1 to TRBJ1-3, with D unclear. Germline assignment: CDR1 SQVTM and CDR2 ANQGSEA. The length of the CDR3 is 10 residues. V lost 7 bases to trimming and J lost 4 bases, with 5 bases between them. In nucleotides, the CDR3 is TGCAGCGCACAGGGAAACACCATATATTTT. Translating it yields CSAQGNTIYF.

The V gene is TRBV27, the J gene TRBJ1-5, with D unclear. Trimming pared 1 base from V and 4 bases from J, leaving 5 bases between. From germline, CDR1 is MNHEY and CDR2 SMNVEV (reference sequence). There are 13 residues in the CDR3. The CDR3 nucleotides are TGTGCCAGCAGTTTATATTGGAATCAGCCCCAGCATTTT. Its protein product is CASSLYWNQPQHF.

The rearrangement uses TRBV9 and TRBJ2-5; 8 bases line up with TRBD2. Germline V gene lookup returns CDR1 SGDLS and CDR2 YYNGEE. The V and J ends lost 3 bases and 5 bases, in that order; junction bases with no gene match: 9. The CDR3 spans 15 residues. CDR3 nucleotide sequence: TGTGCCAGCAGCGCCTCTCCCACTAGCGGTGAGACCCAGTACTTC. Protein: CASSASPTSGETQYF.

The chain combines TRBV11-2 with TRBJ2-1, with D perhaps matching TRBD2 (6 bases). Germline values: CDR1 SGHAT, CDR2 FQNNGV. CDR3 length: 11 residues. Trimming stripped 1 base from V and 14 bases from J, with 9 bases between. The DNA for the CDR3 is TGTGCCAGCAGCTTAGGTGGGGAGGAGTTCTTC. This sequence encodes CASSLGGEEFF.

This clone turned up a few times. This rearrangement joins TRBV3-1 (or the pseudogene TRBV3-2) to TRBJ1-4; 10 bases are shared with TRBD1. Germline trimming cut 6 bases from V and 7 bases from J; bases unmatched to any gene: 11. The CDR3 has 16 amino acids. In germline, CDR1 is LGHDT, CDR2 YNNKEL (reference sequence). CDR3 loop: CASRLSDRGRGEKLFF. The CDR3 DNA follows: TGTGCCAGCAGACTAAGCGACAGGGGGCGAGGTGAAAAACTGTTTTTT.

The chain employs TRBV30 and TRBJ2-7, with a tentative D call TRBD1 (6 bases). Germline V gives CDR1 GTSNPN, CDR2 SVGIG (reference sequence). V was cut by 0 bases and J by 2 bases, with 17 bases left in between. The CDR3 runs to 16 residues. This CDR3 is CAWSVKVGQNPYEQYF. In nucleotides, the CDR3 is TGTGCCTGGAGTGTAAAGGTTGGACAGAACCCCTACGAGCAGTACTTC.

The rearrangement uses TRBV7-6 and TRBJ1-2, with 9 positions matching TRBD1. V lost 4 bases and J lost 8; bases outside the gene matches: 11. This CDR3 is 15 amino acids long. Germline CDR1 reads SGHVS; CDR2 reads FNYEAQ. The CDR3 protein is CASSSDPQGARGYTF. CDR3 DNA sequence: TGTGCCAGCAGCTCCGATCCACAGGGGGCAAGAGGCTACACCTTC.

This chain connects TRBV10-3 to TRBJ1-2, with 7 bases fitting TRBD1. Trimming removed 0 bases from V and 4 bases from J; junction bases left unmatched: 11. This CDR3 spans 17 amino acids. In germline, CDR1 is ENHRY, CDR2 SYGVKD. In nucleotides, the CDR3 is TGTGCCATCAGTGAGTCTCCCCTTGGTCAGGGGGGCTATGGCTACACCTTC. Its protein product is CAISESPLGQGGYGYTF.

The rearrangement links TRBV5-1 to TRBJ1-2; possibly TRBD1 for D (6 bases). This CDR3 comprises 15 residues. The germline V gene encodes CDR1 SGHRS and CDR2 YFSETQ. The V and J ends lost 4 bases and 7 bases respectively, with 20 bases between them. The CDR3 loop reads CASSPVQGGGPGYTF. CDR3 coding DNA: TGCGCCAGCAGCCCCGTACAGGGTGGGGGTCCTGGCTACACCTTC.

This clone was detected only a few times. In nucleotides, the CDR3 is TGTGCCAGCAGCTTGGAAGGGACAGGCTCCTACGAGCAGTACTTC. The encoded protein is CASSLEGTGSYEQYF. The rearrangement links TRBV5-5 to TRBJ2-7; 8 bases agree with TRBD1. Trimming removed 0 bases from V and 0 bases from J; junction bases left unmatched: 2. The V gene's germline CDR1 is SGHKS and CDR2 YYEKEE (reference sequence). This CDR3 has 15 residues.

V and J are TRBV7-6 and TRBJ1-1, with a tentative D call TRBD1 (5 bases). V was clipped by 0 bases and J by 8 bases, with 7 bases between them. This CDR3 has 12 amino acids. Germline values: CDR1 SGHVS, CDR2 FNYEAQ. As DNA, the CDR3 is TGTGCCAGCAGCTTAGCCCAGGGAGAAGCTTTCTTT. This sequence encodes CASSLAQGEAFF.

The V call is TRBV7-2, the J call TRBJ1-6; D not certain. V gave up 5 bases and J gave up 7 bases, with 15 bases separating them. CDR3 length equals 15 residues. Germline values: CDR1 SGHTA, CDR2 FQGNSA. CDR3 protein: CASSLLGGLNSPLHF. The CDR3 region has the DNA TGTGCCAGCAGCCTCCTCGGTGGGTTGAATTCACCCCTCCACTTT.

V is TRBV29-1 and J is TRBJ1-1; 8 bases line up with TRBD1. CDR1 and CDR2 (germline): SQVTM, ANQGSEA. This CDR3 spans 13 amino acids. J was trimmed by 2 bases and V by 4 bases; bases with no gene match: 3. CDR3 sequence: CSVGAGGNTEAFF. DNA of the CDR3: TGCAGCGTTGGGGCAGGGGGCAACACTGAAGCTTTCTTT.

J is TRBJ1-6 and V is TRBV9; 7 bases are a match to TRBD1. Per the germline V gene, CDR1 is SGDLS and CDR2 is YYNGEE. The CDR3 spans 14 residues. With 4 bases clipped from V and 7 bases from J, the junction kept 5 bases outside the gene matches. The CDR3 sequence is CASSSGTVNSPLHF. The CDR3 DNA follows: TGTGCCAGCAGCTCCGGGACAGTAAATTCACCCCTCCACTTT.

The rearrangement links TRBV7-9 to TRBJ1-5, with no clear D. The CDR3 has 13 residues. CDR1 and CDR2 from the germline V gene are SEHNR and FQNEAQ (reference sequence). With 1 base removed from V and 6 bases from J, the gap between germline ends came to 7 bases. As DNA, the CDR3 is TGTGCCAGCAGCTTAGATGGGGTTCAGCCCCAGCATTTT. Its protein product is CASSLDGVQPQHF.

This sequence joins TRBV4-1 and TRBJ2-2; 8 bases line up with TRBD2. Germline V gene sequence: CDR1 MGHRA, CDR2 YSYEKL. This CDR3 has 17 residues. Trimming removed 0 bases from V and 4 bases from J; junction bases left unmatched: 7. The CDR3 nucleotides read TGCGCCAGCAGCCAAGATCGGTATGCGGGGGGCACCGGGGAGCTGTTTTTT. Translation: CASSQDRYAGGTGELFF.